This T cell receptor beta chain was sequenced during a study of regulatory T cells in long-lasting Graves disease. As for the study in general: Newly diagnosed Graves' patients had under 3 months of antithyroid drugs.

Building the TCR beta libraries relied on iRepertoire HTBI primers, and CDR3 regions underwent Arm-PCR. One entry per CDR3 protein, called by TCRdb with MiXCR from the multiplex PCR reads. Here the sample spans 250,000 to 400,000 distinct CDR3 sequences, about 20% being singletons. The germline CDR1 and CDR2 sequences are SNHLY and FYNNEI. Trimming took 8 bases from V and 1 from J, leaving 11 bases between them. The CDR3 consists of 13 residues. Findings and caveats of the study: Newly diagnosed patients had higher TCR diversity than persistent Graves' patients did. Persistent patients shared more public clonotypes (around 2,500) than new patients (approximately 900). Repertoires from persistent disease leaned toward TRBV28, TRBJ1-2 and TRBJ2-5.

Time point indicated: newly diagnosed GD, antithyroid drugs for less than 3 months. RNA isolated from PBMCs was used to make the TCR library. This clonotype was recorded many times. The antigen remains undetermined. This sequence originates from a female donor with Graves disease. Source: peripheral blood mononuclear cells (PBMCs), taken at new diagnosis, from a patient treated with antithyroid drugs. This chain links TRBV2 with TRBJ1-2; the D is unclear. CDR3 in amino acids: CASLLLVNYGYTF. In DNA form, the CDR3 reads TGTGCCAGCTTGCTCTTAGTTAACTATGGCTACACCTTC.